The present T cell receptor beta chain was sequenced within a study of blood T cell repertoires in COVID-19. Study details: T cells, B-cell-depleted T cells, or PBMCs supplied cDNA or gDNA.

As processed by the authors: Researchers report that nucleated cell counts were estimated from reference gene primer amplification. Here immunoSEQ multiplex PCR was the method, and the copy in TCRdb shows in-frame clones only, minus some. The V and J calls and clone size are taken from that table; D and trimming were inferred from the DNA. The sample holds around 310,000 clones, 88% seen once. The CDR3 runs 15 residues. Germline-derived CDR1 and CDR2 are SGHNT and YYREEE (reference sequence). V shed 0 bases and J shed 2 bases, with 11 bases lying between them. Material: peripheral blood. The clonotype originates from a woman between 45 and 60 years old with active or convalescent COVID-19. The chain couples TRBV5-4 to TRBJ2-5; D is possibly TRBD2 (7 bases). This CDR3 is CASSLVGGPQETQYF. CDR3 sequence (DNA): TGTGCCAGCAGCTTGGTGGGGGGGCCGCAAGAGACCCAGTACTTC.